A selection of T cell receptor beta chains follows, all from one sample in a study of T cell clones after liver transplantation. TCRdb's table, derived via immunoSEQ multiplex PCR, lists solely in-frame clones and lacks some. The sample consists of about 99,000 clones, approximately 85% of them appearing once. The source material was CD4+ T cells from blood, sampled before liver transplant. These receptors were obtained from a human donor who received a liver transplant. CDR3s include the opening cysteine and the closing phenylalanine or tryptophan. The order of the fields is clone size, J gene, V gene, CDR3 protein. Clone size is given for some rows only: seen once, a few or many times, or a class if the clone is expanded.

NA | TRBJ2-7 | TRBV29-1 | CSVDEMAGRRREQYF
NA | TRBJ1-4 | TRBV5-4 | CASSLAGTVNEKLFF
NA | TRBJ1-2 | TRBV19 | CASSPRTVGINYGYTF
few | TRBJ1-2 | TRBV7-8 | CASSLGDGYTF
NA | TRBJ2-2 | TRBV11-2 | CASSLDQVLTGELFF
NA | TRBJ1-1 | TRBV6-6 | CASRPGRGGANTEAFF
NA | TRBJ1-5 | TRBV30 | CAWSIGTGYQPQHF
NA | TRBJ1-1 | TRBV5-1 | CASSWEGAPGTEAFF
NA | TRBJ2-2 | TRBV30 | CAWTQLHSGSGELFF
NA | TRBJ1-2 | TRBV5-6 | CASSLDSYGYTF
few | TRBJ2-2 | TRBV15 | CATSREGRSTGELFF
once | TRBJ1-3 | TRBV5-4 | CASSLGGSRSGNTIYF
NA | TRBJ1-3 | TRBV7-2 | CASSFPLPGQGPMGNTIYF
NA | TRBJ2-5 | TRBV2 | CASRKGLAGTETQYF
NA | TRBJ1-4 | TRBV7-8 | CASSPYRGGGEKLFF
NA | TRBJ2-5 | TRBV6-1 | CASRRMGAWETQYF
few | TRBJ1-1 | TRBV29-1 | CSVRDLAEAFF
NA | TRBJ2-1 | TRBV27 | CASSTTGLYNEQFF
many | TRBJ1-2 | TRBV2 | CASSLRDGGYTF
once | TRBJ2-2 | TRBV6-1 | CASSEYSLGGGELFF
NA | TRBJ1-5 | TRBV19 | CASNTAENQPQHF
few | TRBJ2-7 | TRBV6-1 | CASRPLVEQYF
NA | TRBJ2-7 | TRBV5-1 | CASSSKRDRGAEQYF
NA | TRBJ2-1 | TRBV7-3 | CASSQRGGEQFF
few | TRBJ1-2 | TRBV7-8 | CASSRGNNYGYTF
NA | TRBJ1-2 | TRBV30 | CAWSPSFRGRGYGYTF
NA | TRBJ1-5 | TRBV19 | CASSTLRTGRVNQPQHF
NA | TRBJ1-6 | TRBV10-3 | CAISESQGQGNSPLHF
NA | TRBJ2-2 | TRBV5-1 | CASSGGTPNTGELFF
NA | TRBJ1-5 | TRBV4-2 | CASSQDSNQPQHF
NA | TRBJ1-5 | TRBV6-4 | CASQGQGIYSNQPQHF
NA | TRBJ1-5 | TRBV6-1 | CASSARDRGIQPQHF
NA | TRBJ2-6 | TRBV6-5 | CASSSQGATGANVLTF
NA | TRBJ2-7 | TRBV7-2 | CASSLPTSSKYEQYF
NA | TRBJ2-1 | TRBV6-1 | CASAGTGEGEQFF
NA | TRBJ2-2 | TRBV6-6 | CALGTGPGELFF
NA | TRBJ2-7 | TRBV19 | CASSIAASGSYEQYF
NA | TRBJ2-7 | TRBV10-1 | CASSESAGGVYEQYF
NA | TRBJ2-5 | TRBV19 | CASKEGGSVEETQYF